Listed here are 27 T cell receptor beta chains from one sample, sequenced in a study of siplizumab effects on memory and regulatory T cells (dated by TCRdb to the late 2010s). Libraries were prepared through the immunoSEQ multiplex PCR assay. Imported from immuneACCESS, the table was reduced by TCRdb to in-frame sequences with V and J called. These copies leave out some clones; in studies compared against another copy, an unresolved V gene accounts for under half, and the cause of the remainder is not known. The sample data list 110,000 or so clones, and around 93% of these were observed just once. The ten largest clones represent about 0.16% of the sample. Material: non-Treg CD4+ T cells sorted from blood. What the cell subset or site label conveys for this sample: FACS-sorted unstimulated CD4+ non-regulatory T cells. The source of these receptors is a human donor in good health.

This chain uses TRBV28 with TRBJ2-3, with D maybe TRBD1 (6 bases). Trimming stripped 3 bases from V and 4 bases from J, with 14 bases between. The V gene's germline CDR1 is MDHEN and CDR2 SYDVKM. The CDR3 runs 15 residues. This CDR3 is CASSFLTTGPDTQYF. CDR3 DNA: TGTGCCAGCAGTTTCTTAACCACAGGGCCAGATACGCAGTATTTT.

This rearrangement joins TRBV5-1 to TRBJ2-2; no definite D call. CDR1 and CDR2 from the germline V gene are SGHRS and YFSETQ. The CDR3 has 14 residues. Trimming left V 0 bases short and J 6 bases short, with 9 bases between. CDR3 DNA: TGCGCCAGCAGCTTGGTACAGCTGGCCGGGGAGCTGTTTTTT. Translated: CASSLVQLAGELFF.

The chain carries TRBV28 and TRBJ1-2; TRBD1 agrees at 7 bases. This CDR3 is built from 12 residues. The trim removed 7 bases at V and 10 bases at J, leaving 9 bases unmatched. The germline CDR1 and CDR2 sequences are MDHEN and SYDVKM. This chain's CDR3 is CASTGQAEVYTF. The CDR3 DNA sequence: TGTGCCAGCACTGGACAGGCGGAGGTCTACACCTTC.

In DNA, the CDR3 is TGCAGCGCTGGGACAGGGGGACGGGGCGAGCAGTACTTC. It specifies CSAGTGGRGEQYF. The chain couples TRBV29-1 to TRBJ2-7; 11 nucleotides agree with TRBD1. The CDR3 has 13 amino acids. The ends lost 7 bases at V and 6 bases at J; junction bases unmatched: 8. The germline V gene encodes CDR1 SQVTM and CDR2 ANQGSEA.

This clone was detected only once. CDR3 sequence (DNA): TGCGCCAGCAGCTTGGTGGCCGGTAATACGCAGTATTTT. This codes for CASSLVAGNTQYF. V is TRBV5-1 and J is TRBJ2-3, with D hard to call. Germline-derived CDR1 and CDR2 are SGHRS and YFSETQ. This CDR3 contains 13 residues. The V end was cut by 0 bases, the J end by 7 bases, with 9 bases between.

The rearrangement uses TRBV5-5 and TRBJ2-5; perhaps TRBD2 as D (6 bases). Germline loops: CDR1 SGHKS, CDR2 YYEKEE (reference sequence). V shed 3 bases and J shed 4 bases, with 19 bases lying between them. The CDR3 loop spans 16 amino acids. The CDR3 DNA is TGTGCCAGCAGCTCGGAGGGGTCGATCAGTCGAGAGACCCAGTACTTC. This sequence encodes CASSSEGSISRETQYF.

This chain uses TRBV6-4 with TRBJ2-3; D tentatively fits TRBD1 or TRBD2 (5 bases each). The germline V gene encodes CDR1 MRHNA and CDR2 SNTAGT. V lost 4 bases and J lost 5, with 10 bases in between. The CDR3 is 13 residues long. Here the CDR3 DNA reads TGTGCCAGCAGTGTCAGGGAGCAAGATACGCAGTATTTT. Encoded protein: CASSVREQDTQYF.

Here the CDR3 DNA reads TGTGCCAGCAGCATTAGCGGGGGGGGTTACAATGAGCAGTTCTTC. Translating gives CASSISGGGYNEQFF. The gene calls are TRBV2 and TRBJ2-1; TRBD2 agrees at 11 bases. Germline V gene lookup returns CDR1 SNHLY and CDR2 FYNNEI. The CDR3 loop spans 15 amino acids. The V segment lost 6 bases and the J segment 4 bases; nucleotides outside the gene matches: 5.

J is TRBJ2-3 and V is TRBV7-3; 9 nucleotides match TRBD2. CDR1 and CDR2 from the germline V gene are SGHTA and FQGTGA. The V segment lost 5 bases and the J segment 5 bases; nucleotides outside the gene matches: 8. The CDR3 consists of 15 residues. The CDR3 coding sequence is TGTGCCAGCAGCCCGGGGACTAGCAGGATAGATACGCAGTATTTT. The encoded protein is CASSPGTSRIDTQYF.

The chain carries TRBV6-5 and TRBJ2-7, with D possibly TRBD2 on 6 matching bases. This CDR3 contains 13 residues. Trimming pared 6 bases from V and 11 bases from J, leaving 20 bases between. In germline, CDR1 is MNHEY, CDR2 SVGAGI. This CDR3 reads CASSRPGPGEEYF. DNA of the CDR3: TGTGCCAGCAGCCGCCCGGGGCCCGGGGAGGAGTACTTC.

This clone was observed once. The chain recombines TRBV30 with TRBJ1-5; the D gene is possibly TRBD1 (6 bases). Trimming removed 3 bases from V and 4 bases from J, with 10 bases in between. The germline V gene has CDR1 GTSNPN and CDR2 SVGIG (reference sequence). This CDR3 has 13 residues. The DNA for the CDR3 is TGTGCCTGGAGCACTACAGGGAATCAGCCCCAGCATTTT. Translating it yields CAWSTTGNQPQHF.

The chain employs TRBV7-3 and TRBJ2-1; TRBD1 agrees at 10 bases. The CDR3 has 14 amino acids. Trimming at V came to 5 bases and at J to 6 bases, leaving 4 bases not matched to a gene. From germline, CDR1 is SGHTA and CDR2 FQGTGA. CDR3 DNA sequence: TGTGCCAGCAGCCCTGACAGGGGGCGCAATGAGCAGTTCTTC. This codes for CASSPDRGRNEQFF.

CDR3 DNA: TGTGCCAGCAGTCCCCCTGGACAGGGGACCTACGAGCAGTACTTC. Protein sequence: CASSPPGQGTYEQYF. The chain couples TRBV28 to TRBJ2-7; 9 nucleotides agree with TRBD1. The CDR3 sequence is 15 residues long. The germline V gene has CDR1 MDHEN and CDR2 SYDVKM. V was clipped by 5 bases and J by 2 bases; unmatched bases: 7.

CDR3: CASSSTAPEGYTF. CDR3 coding DNA: TGTGCCAGCAGTTCTACAGCGCCTGAGGGCTACACCTTC. The chain recombines TRBV28 with TRBJ1-2; D ambiguous. This CDR3 spans 13 amino acids. Per germline, CDR1 MDHEN and CDR2 SYDVKM. Trimming pared 4 bases from V and 8 bases from J, leaving 14 bases between.

This clone was observed once. This rearrangement joins TRBV28 to TRBJ2-5; D is possibly TRBD2 (5 bases). The length of the CDR3 is 14 residues. Germline lookup yields CDR1 MDHEN and CDR2 SYDVKM. V was clipped by 8 bases and J by 1 base, with 14 bases between them. This CDR3 reads CASRTPGSQETQYF. The CDR3, as DNA: TGTGCCAGCCGTACCCCGGGGTCCCAAGAGACCCAGTACTTC.

The genes are TRBV10-3 and TRBJ1-1; 7 bases map to TRBD1. V was clipped by 6 bases and J by 2 bases; unmatched bases: 3. From germline, CDR1 is ENHRY and CDR2 SYGVKD. There are 13 residues in the CDR3. CDR3 residues: CAIRGTDNTEAFF. The CDR3 region has the DNA TGTGCCATCAGGGGGACAGATAACACTGAAGCTTTCTTT.

The chain joins TRBV7-3 to TRBJ2-2; D gene unclear. V was cut by 0 bases and J by 4 bases, with 6 bases left in between. Germline CDR1 and CDR2: SGHTA and FQGTGA. This CDR3 is 14 amino acids long. The CDR3, as DNA: TGTGCCAGCAGCTTAACGCCCAGCACCGGGGAGCTGTTTTTT. Translated: CASSLTPSTGELFF.

The rearrangement joins TRBV28 to TRBJ1-2; 7 nucleotides match TRBD1. Germline V CDR1 and CDR2: MDHEN, SYDVKM. The J segment lost 4 bases and the V segment lost 5 bases, leaving 10 bases of the junction unmatched. The CDR3 runs to 15 residues. DNA for the CDR3: TGTGCCAGCAGTCCCCCCCAGGACAGGATCTATGGCTACACCTTC. Its protein is CASSPPQDRIYGYTF.

The CDR3 DNA is TGTGCCAGCAGTTTATTCCTCGAGCAGTACTTC. Amino acid sequence: CASSLFLEQYF. The chain has TRBV28 and TRBJ2-7; D is unclear. Per germline, CDR1 MDHEN and CDR2 SYDVKM. The CDR3 spans 11 residues. V was pared by 1 base and J by 6 bases, with 4 bases between.

The chain joins TRBV6-6 to TRBJ1-2, with unresolved D. CDR1 and CDR2 from the germline V gene are MNHNY and SVGAGI (reference sequence). V lost 5 bases, J lost 8 bases, and 12 bases lay in between. The CDR3 is 12 amino acids. The CDR3 protein is CASSPDRGGYTF. The CDR3 DNA reads as TGTGCCAGCAGTCCTGACCGGGGAGGCTACACCTTC.

This sequence joins TRBV7-7 and TRBJ2-1; the D gene is possibly TRBD2 (6 bases). The length of the CDR3 is 13 residues. V was pared by 2 bases and J by 7 bases, with 9 bases between. CDR1 SSHAT and CDR2 FNYEAQ come from the germline V gene (reference sequence). The CDR3 DNA follows: TGTGCCAGCAGCTTACCAGGGAGGAATGAGCAGTTCTTC. It translates to CASSLPGRNEQFF.

This clone was picked up a small number of times. Germline is not matched at one junction end, which may reflect a read error. The chain has TRBV12-5 and TRBJ1-1, with TRBD1 identical over 11 bases. The CDR3 has 11 residues. The germline gives CDR1 LGHNT, CDR2 FRNRAP. CDR3 coding DNA: TGTGCTAGTGGTTCGGGACAGGGGGTGACCTTT. Protein: CASGSGQGVTF.

Here the CDR3 reads CASSRTSVNTEAFF. CDR3 bases: TGTGCCAGCAGCCGAACCTCAGTGAACACTGAAGCTTTCTTT. The chain has TRBV5-6 and TRBJ1-1; unclear D gene. CDR1 is SGHDT and CDR2 is YYEEEE in the germline V gene. CDR3 length equals 14 residues. Trimming pared 4 bases from V and 0 bases from J, leaving 10 bases between.

This chain uses TRBV7-9 with TRBJ1-5; the D gene is possibly TRBD1 (6 bases). CDR3 size: 14 residues. CDR1 is SEHNR, CDR2 FQNEAQ, per germline (reference sequence). V was trimmed by 3 bases and J by 6 bases, leaving 12 bases between them. This CDR3 is CASSLSGVGQPQHF. For the CDR3, the DNA is TGTGCCAGCAGCTTGTCAGGGGTTGGTCAGCCCCAGCATTTT.

The gene calls are TRBV6-5 and TRBJ1-2; D is ambiguous. This CDR3 spans 12 amino acids. The V gene's germline CDR1 is MNHEY and CDR2 SVGAGI. V lost 6 bases to trimming and J lost 5 bases, with 10 bases between them. The CDR3 nucleotides are TGTGCCAGCAGCCCGGGCATTTATGGCTACACCTTC. It translates to CASSPGIYGYTF.

This clone appeared once. This sequence joins TRBV7-9 and TRBJ1-1, with 7 positions matching TRBD1. Germline V gene data show CDR1 as SEHNR and CDR2 as FQNEAQ (reference sequence). The V and J ends lost 1 base and 6 bases, in that order; junction bases with no gene match: 8. The CDR3 consists of 15 residues. CDR3 sequence (DNA): TGTGCCAGCAGCTTAGGAAGGACAGGAGGGCCTGAAGCTTTCTTT. Its translation: CASSLGRTGGPEAFF.

This clone has a handful of counts. The chain uses TRBV6-5 and TRBJ1-2; possibly TRBD1 for D (6 bases). The ends were cut back, 7 bases at V and 8 bases at J, with 17 bases in the middle. The CDR3 runs 13 residues. The germline gives CDR1 MNHEY, CDR2 SVGAGI. CDR3 in amino acids: CASKEMGRGGYTF. CDR3 DNA sequence: TGTGCCAGCAAGGAGATGGGCAGGGGAGGCTACACCTTC.